The rows below give T cell receptor beta chains drawn from one sample of a study of T cells after yellow fever vaccination. TCRdb reanalysed the 5' RACE reads using MiXCR and keeps one entry per CDR3 protein. The profile shows 160,000 or so distinct CDR3 sequences, 6% to 7.5% of them singletons. The source material was CD4+ T cells sorted from PBMCs, sampled 5 days after the first yellow fever vaccination. The receptors originated from a man younger than 30 who received the YFV17D yellow fever vaccine. Each CDR3 is given with its conserved first and last residue. A D gene is named only where the DNA matches it firmly. Not all rows give a size; the values are once, few, many and, for expanded clones, a class.

d_call,clone_size,v_call,j_call,cdr3_nt,cdr3_aa
NA,few,TRBV20-1,TRBJ2-1,TGCAGTGCTAGAGAATACAGTGAGCAGTTCTTC,CSAREYSEQFF
NA,NA,TRBV7-2,TRBJ2-3,TGTGCCAGCAGCTTGGATCAGGGTCTTTATACGCAGTATTTT,CASSLDQGLYTQYF
TRBD2,many,TRBV14,TRBJ2-1,TGTGCCAGCAGCCAAGCCCCCGGGAGGGCCCATGAGCAGTTCTTC,CASSQAPGRAHEQFF
TRBD2,few,TRBV11-1,TRBJ2-2,TGTGCCAGCAGCCGGACTAGCGGGGCCACAACCGGGGAGCTGTTTTTT,CASSRTSGATTGELFF
NA,many,TRBV6-2/TRBV6-3,TRBJ2-3,TGTGCCAGCACTCTAGGGACCACGCTGGATACGCAGTATTTT,CASTLGTTLDTQYF
TRBD2,many,TRBV4-3,TRBJ2-1,TGCGCCAGCAGCCGGGGACTAGCGGGTGGAACAAGCTCCTACAATGAGCAGTTCTTC,CASSRGLAGGTSSYNEQFF
NA,few,TRBV5-6,TRBJ1-2,TGTGCCAGCACCAAGGGGCGGTCGACTGGCTACACCTTC,CASTKGRSTGYTF
NA,many,TRBV25-1,TRBJ1-2,TGTGCCAGCAGTGAGGGGGGCCGTGGCTACACCTTC,CASSEGGRGYTF
NA,many,TRBV6-2/TRBV6-3,TRBJ1-6,TGTGCCAGCAGTTTAGGGCCTTTACCCCTCCACTTT,CASSLGPLPLHF
NA,many,TRBV5-5,TRBJ2-2,TGTGCCAGCAGCTTGGTGGGGCTGAACACCGGGGAGCTGTTTTTT,CASSLVGLNTGELFF
TRBD1,few,TRBV5-4,TRBJ2-5,TGTGCCACCGACAGGGATGGAGAGACCCAGTACTTC,CATDRDGETQYF
TRBD1,NA,TRBV12-3/TRBV12-4,TRBJ2-6,TGTGCCTGCAGTCCGGGACAGCGCCGTTTCCCCTCTGGGGCCAACGTCCTGACTTTC,CACSPGQRRFPSGANVLTF
NA,NA,TRBV5-1,TRBJ2-2,TGCGCCAGCAGCTTTTCGGGGCCTAACACCGGGGAGCTGTTTTTT,CASSFSGPNTGELFF
NA,few,TRBV29-1,TRBJ2-5,TGCAGCGTTCACGAGGCGACTGTAAAGACCCAGTACTTC,CSVHEATVKTQYF
NA,few,TRBV5-4,TRBJ2-5,TGTGCCAGCAGGGAATCAGGGTACCAAGAGACCCAGTACTTC,CASRESGYQETQYF
TRBD1,few,TRBV12-3/TRBV12-4,TRBJ2-5,TGTGCCAGCAGTCCCCCGGGACAGGGGGAAGAGACCCAGTACTTC,CASSPPGQGEETQYF